The source of this T cell receptor (beta chain) is a study of blood T cell repertoires in COVID-19. The V gene's germline CDR1 is KGHDR and CDR2 SFDVKD. The germline V and J ends were trimmed by 7 bases and 3 bases, with 6 bases remaining between them. The CDR3 loop spans 12 amino acids. How the authors handled the data: Estimates of nucleated cell counts were drawn from the amplification of reference gene primers. TCRdb's table, derived via immunoSEQ multiplex PCR, lists solely in-frame clones and lacks some. D and trimming come from the DNA, and the V and J calls and clone size come from that table. The sample includes about 120,000 clones, approximately 90% of them seen just once.

The chain has TRBV24-1 and TRBJ2-1; D unresolved. This clonotype originated in a woman aged 50 to 65 with acute or convalescent COVID-19. Source material: peripheral blood. As DNA, the CDR3 is TGTGCCACCAGGTCCCTCTACAATGAGCAGTTCTTC. Translation: CATRSLYNEQFF.